This T cell receptor beta chain was profiled in a study of blood T cell repertoires in COVID-19. This clone has only a few counts. TCRdb's copy holds only in-frame clones and misses some; the assay was immunoSEQ multiplex PCR. The sample carries 200,000 to 300,000 clones, 85% to 90% recorded once. Between the trimmed V and J ends, which lost 4 bases and 4 bases, there was a span of 10 bases. CDR1 and CDR2 from the germline V gene are GTSNPN and SVGIG (reference sequence). CDR3 length: 12 residues. The chain uses TRBV30 and TRBJ1-1, with D uncertain. This TCR was sampled from a middle-aged woman who had recovered from COVID-19. Sequencing used peripheral blood. CDR3: CAWTSYITEAFF. The DNA for the CDR3 is TGTGCCTGGACTTCTTATATCACTGAAGCTTTCTTT.